The TCR beta chain under discussion was sequenced for a study of T cell clonotyping in hematopoietic cell transplantation (dated by TCRdb to about 2021). About the full investigation: A total of about 140 blood samples were gathered in the study from 35 to 45 consecutive transplant recipients along with their related donors. Patient recruitment ran from 2015 to early 2017, and follow-up continued until late 2020 or death. What the research found in general, with its limitations: Sample size was limited, and cells were not sorted, so CD4 and CD8 repertoire contributions could not be separated. Recipient repertoires showed only a small fraction of overlap with donor repertoires, and over 97% appeared de novo at the given depth. After transplant, TCR diversity in recipients dropped, and pathologically expanded clonotypes increased progressively from day 30 to day 180. Donor and pretransplant recipient Inverse Simpson Index values predicted broader posttransplant TCR repertoire diversity.

On this clone: Its antigen is unknown. The input lacks base qualities; no much larger clone sits a single base away.

For CDR1 and CDR2, the germline V gene (reference sequence) lists LNHDA and SQIVND. V and J are truncated by 2 bases and 10 bases respectively, leaving an intervening sequence of 9 bases. The CDR3 holds 13 amino acids from the cysteine to the phenylalanine. Only CDR3 DNA remains: 39 bases, in frame from the first base. What the time point label conveys for this sample: 180 days after allo-HCT. Recipient blood was collected about 28 days before transplant and at days 30, 100 and 180 after transplant. Nuclei Lysis Solution was used to extract genomic DNA from fresh or cryopreserved unfractionated peripheral blood mononuclear cells. TCR beta CDR3 regions were amplified from genomic DNA with the immunoSEQ assay, a bias-controlled multiplex PCR using V- and J-specific primers. In a second PCR step, a proprietary barcode and Illumina adapter sequences were attached to the CDR3 amplicons. An Illumina MiSeq instrument was used to sequence the CDR3 libraries. In the source study's methods: Export and quality control were done with immunoSEQ Analyzer 3.0, while downstream analyses used R Bioconductor and Immunarch. Repertoire metrics were calculated using only productive rearrangements within the normalized downsampled data set. In the normalized cohort, clonotypes with more than 5 templates were defined as pathologically expanded. The Inverse Simpson Index served as the measure of repertoire diversity. CMV-specificity analyses were carried out on the non-normalized data set to capture all clonotypes. Not all clones reach the TCRdb copy of this immuneACCESS table, which keeps in-frame sequences only. Checked studies attribute under half of the gap to unresolved V genes and leave the rest unexplained. The V and J calls and clone size come from that table; D and trimming were worked out from the DNA. For this sample the table gives around 6,300 clones, of which roughly nine tenths were detected only once. The top ten constitute roughly 15% of the sample.

The V gene is TRBV19 and the J gene is TRBJ1-6; the D gene cannot be named for sure. The TCR originated in a female patient aged 50 to 60 who had an allogeneic stem cell transplant from an unrelated donor, so the T cells may come from the graft donor. Some clones in this sample may be carry-over from other donors' samples. The sample was peripheral blood mononuclear cells, taken 180 days after allogeneic stem cell transplant. The CDR3 in this case is CASSITGSSPLHF. The DNA reads TGTGCCAGTAGTATAACGGGTAGCTCACCCCTCCACTTT.